The 17 T cell receptor beta chains listed next were all sequenced from one sample in a study of blood T cell repertoires in COVID-19. Some clones are missing from TCRdb's copy, which holds only in-frame ones; the method was immunoSEQ multiplex PCR. This sample yields about 210,000 clones, of which 84% are seen a single time; 7.6% belongs to the top ten. Sequenced input: peripheral blood. Receptors originate from a woman aged 50 to 60 with active or convalescent COVID-19.

J is TRBJ2-3 and V is TRBV7-2; D may be TRBD2 (7 bases). CDR1 SGHTA and CDR2 FQGNSA come from the germline V gene. The CDR3 extends over 15 amino acids. The ends were cut back, 5 bases at V and 2 bases at J, with 14 bases in the middle. The CDR3 DNA follows: TGTGCCAGCAGCCCGTTTCGGGGGGCCACAGATACGCAGTATTTT. Amino acids: CASSPFRGATDTQYF.

The chain is built from TRBV6-7 and TRBJ2-2, with D perhaps TRBD2 (6 bases). TRBV6-7 is known as an ORF, though its function is uncertain. V was cut by 6 bases and J by 0 bases, with 11 bases left in between. CDR3 length equals 15 residues. This CDR3 reads CASSFGGANTGELFF. In DNA, the CDR3 is TGTGCCAGCAGCTTCGGGGGAGCGAACACCGGGGAGCTGTTTTTT.

The chain joins TRBV19 to TRBJ1-1; 7 positions match TRBD1. Germline CDR1 is LNHDA and CDR2 is SQIVND (reference sequence). The CDR3 extends over 15 amino acids. V shed 4 bases, J shed 4 bases, and the junction held 9 bases outside the gene matches. The CDR3 nucleotides read TGTGCCAGTAGTAAGACCGACAGGGATTCCACTGAAGCTTTCTTT. It yields the protein CASSKTDRDSTEAFF.

The CDR3 here is CASSRGSGSYNEQFF. The CDR3, as DNA: TGTGCCAGCAGCCGAGGGAGCGGGAGCTACAATGAGCAGTTCTTC. J is TRBJ2-1 and V is TRBV11-3, with 8 bases matching TRBD2. This CDR3 region has 15 residues. The germline CDR1 and CDR2 sequences are SGHNT and YENEEA. Losses at the gene ends were 5 bases for V and 3 bases for J; bases not matched to a gene: 6.

The chain has TRBV6-5 and TRBJ1-3; 7 bases are shared with TRBD1. The CDR3 has 15 residues. Germline values: CDR1 MNHEY, CDR2 SVGAGI. V gave up 3 bases and J gave up 2 bases; unmatched junction bases: 4. CDR3 in amino acids: CASSYAGGTGNTIYF. For the CDR3, the DNA is TGTGCCAGCAGTTATGCAGGGGGTACTGGAAACACCATATATTTT.

V is TRBV11-2 and J is TRBJ1-5, with D perhaps TRBD1 (5 bases). Trimming cost V 0 bases and J 6 bases, with 6 bases left between them. The CDR3 runs 13 residues. The germline gives CDR1 SGHAT, CDR2 FQNNGV. The CDR3 region is CASSLEGGQPQHF. DNA for the CDR3: TGTGCCAGCAGCTTAGAGGGGGGTCAGCCCCAGCATTTT.

The chain couples TRBV29-1 to TRBJ1-2; 7 positions agree with TRBD1. This CDR3 has 12 amino acids. CDR1 and CDR2 from the germline V gene are SQVTM and ANQGSEA. The ends lost 7 bases at V and 8 bases at J; junction bases unmatched: 10. The CDR3 here is CSGNPGQSGYTF. CDR3 DNA: TGCAGCGGGAACCCGGGACAGAGCGGCTACACCTTC.

The chain couples TRBV10-3 to TRBJ1-2; no clear D. Trimming took 5 bases from V and 2 from J, leaving 12 bases between them. Germline CDR1 ENHRY, CDR2 SYGVKD. The CDR3 sequence is 14 residues long. CDR3 sequence: CAISRAGLNYGYTF. The DNA of the CDR3 is TGTGCCATCAGTCGGGCCGGACTGAACTATGGCTACACCTTC.

This chain uses TRBV5-6 with TRBJ1-5, with 8 bases matching TRBD1. There are 15 residues in the CDR3. V lost 6 bases and J lost 1; bases outside the gene matches: 6. Germline CDR1 and CDR2: SGHDT and YYEEEE. Here the CDR3 DNA reads TGTGCCAGCACTCTGACAGGGGCGAGCAATCAGCCCCAGCATTTT. Protein sequence: CASTLTGASNQPQHF.

The chain uses TRBV6-1 and TRBJ2-1; D possibly corresponds to TRBD2 (6 bases). This CDR3 has 17 residues. Between the trimmed V and J ends, which lost 2 bases and 4 bases, there was a span of 18 bases. Germline CDR1 reads MNHNS; CDR2 reads SASEGT. As DNA, the CDR3 is TGTGCCAGCAGTGAATCCCTGGCGGGAACTTTATACAATGAGCAGTTCTTC. Its protein product is CASSESLAGTLYNEQFF.

As DNA, the CDR3 is TGTGCCAGCAGCTCACTGCCGGGACAAAGCACAGATACGCAGTATTTT. Amino acids: CASSSLPGQSTDTQYF. This sequence joins TRBV5-4 and TRBJ2-3; a possible D gene is TRBD1 (6 bases). The CDR3 is 16 residues long. The V end lost 3 bases, the J end lost 0 bases, and 14 bases lay between the germline ends. Germline CDR1 SGHNT, CDR2 YYREEE (reference sequence).

This clone was detected only once. The chain carries TRBV24-1 and TRBJ1-5; D possibly corresponds to TRBD1 (6 bases). The CDR3 has 16 residues. Trimming pared 5 bases from V and 4 bases from J, leaving 17 bases between. The germline V gene encodes CDR1 KGHDR and CDR2 SFDVKD. This chain's CDR3 is CATSGGGRGYNQPQHF. In DNA form, the CDR3 reads TGTGCCACCAGTGGGGGCGGCAGGGGCTATAATCAGCCCCAGCATTTT.

This chain connects TRBV19 to TRBJ1-1, with no clear D. The CDR3 consists of 13 residues. Trimming shortened V by 7 bases and J by 3 bases, and 12 bases separated the two germline ends. Germline-derived CDR1 and CDR2 are LNHDA and SQIVND (reference sequence). The CDR3 region has the DNA TGTGCCAGTATAGGAGGGTTGGACACTGAAGCTTTCTTT. Protein: CASIGGLDTEAFF.

This chain connects TRBV28 to TRBJ1-1; D perhaps matches TRBD1 (6 bases). The CDR3 length is 15 residues. The germline V gene has CDR1 MDHEN and CDR2 SYDVKM. Trimming stripped 7 bases from V and 5 bases from J, with 20 bases between. The chain's CDR3 is CASTLWGRGGTEAFF. DNA for the CDR3: TGTGCCAGCACCCTTTGGGGCAGGGGAGGGACTGAAGCTTTCTTT. Full variable domain (rest looked up from reference TRBV28 and TRBJ1-1): DVKVTQSSRYLVKRTGEKVFLECVQDMDHENMFWYRQDPGLGLRLIYFSYDVKMKEKGDIPEGYSVSREKKERFSLILESASTNQTSMYLCASTLWGRGGTEAFFGQGTRLTVV.

This chain links TRBV28 with TRBJ2-1, with TRBD1 as a possible D gene (6 bases). Germline values: CDR1 MDHEN, CDR2 SYDVKM. Trimming cost V 6 bases and J 5 bases, with 17 bases left between them. The CDR3 runs 15 residues. In DNA, the CDR3 is TGTGCCAGCAGCCCTTTGGGGGCGCCGGACAATGAGCAGTTCTTC. Its protein is CASSPLGAPDNEQFF. Supplemented by reference TRBV28 and TRBJ2-1, the full variable domain reads DVKVTQSSRYLVKRTGEKVFLECVQDMDHENMFWYRQDPGLGLRLIYFSYDVKMKEKGDIPEGYSVSREKKERFSLILESASTNQTSMYLCASSPLGAPDNEQFFGPGTRLTVL.

The chain employs TRBV30 and TRBJ2-1; D gene unclear. Per the germline V gene, CDR1 is GTSNPN and CDR2 is SVGIG (reference sequence). The CDR3 sequence is 13 residues long. V lost 1 base to trimming and J lost 6 bases, with 10 bases between them. As DNA, the CDR3 is TGTGCCTGGAGTGAGTCTAGGCTCAATGAGCAGTTCTTC. It encodes CAWSESRLNEQFF. Full variable domain (missing parts from reference TRBV30 and TRBJ2-1): SQTIHQWPATLVQPVGSPLSLECTVEGTSNPNLYWYRQAAGRGLQLLFYSVGIGQISSEVPQNLSASRPQDRQFILSSKKLLLSDSGFYLCAWSESRLNEQFFGPGTRLTVL.

The chain couples TRBV7-2 to TRBJ2-3, with D unclear. The V and J ends lost 3 bases and 5 bases respectively, with 9 bases between them. This CDR3 spans 13 amino acids. CDR1 is SGHTA, CDR2 FQGNSA, per germline. The CDR3 sequence is CASSLSYGDTQYF. In DNA, the CDR3 is TGTGCCAGCAGCTTGTCTTACGGAGATACGCAGTATTTT.